This TCR beta chain was observed in a study of shared clonotypes between healthy human individuals. The CDR3 spans 16 residues. Germline V gives CDR1 MNHNS, CDR2 SASEGT. V dropped 4 bases and J dropped 1; count of bases not matched to a gene: 6. The assay was immunoSEQ multiplex PCR, and TCRdb's table has in-frame clones only and misses some. There are about 2.5 million clones in the sample; around 93% occur only once, and roughly 0.34% lies in the top ten. Both subsets, CD45RA+ naive and CD45RA-negative memory, were split from the CD4+ cells. Comment on this clone: What it binds is not known.

Notes on the study in general: Shared clonotypes: about 4.6% naive CD4, roughly 3.8% naive CD8, 2.3% memory CD4, about 0.41% memory CD8. When compared with the clonotypes that were shared by all four sorted-subset donors, the non-shared clonotypes turned out to have lower generation probabilities.

This chain links TRBV6-1 with TRBJ2-3; 9 bases line up with TRBD2. Sequencing was done on a sample of naive CD4+ T cells from PBMCs. Subset: CD45RA+ positively selected. This sequence originates from a man aged 18 to 29 in good health. Some clones in this sample may be carry-over from other donors' samples. For the CDR3, the DNA is TGTGCCAGCAGTGCTTGGCCTAGCGGGGGCACAGATACGCAGTATTTT. As protein: CASSAWPSGGTDTQYF.